This T cell receptor (beta chain) was sequenced in a study of shared clonotypes between healthy human individuals. General study findings and limits: Across subsets, estimated richness was generally greater for naive than for memory populations. Against clonotypes common to all four donors, non-shared ones had lower generation probabilities.

On this clone: No antigen is known for it.

The assay was immunoSEQ multiplex PCR, and TCRdb's table has in-frame clones only and misses some. The table lists 2,500,000 or so clones, around 92% of them singletons. This CDR3 has 15 amino acids. Germline CDR1 and CDR2: PRHDT and FYEKMQ (reference sequence). The trim removed 0 bases at V and 6 bases at J, leaving 2 bases unmatched. The sample comprised naive CD4+ T cells from PBMCs. Subset meaning: CD45RA+ positively selected. This receptor was obtained from a man aged 18 to 29 in good health. Some clones in this sample may be carry-over from other donors' samples. The chain couples TRBV13 to TRBJ2-1, with 10 bases fitting TRBD2. The CDR3 spells CASSLGASGGNEQFF. DNA for the CDR3: TGTGCCAGCAGCTTAGGGGCTAGCGGGGGCAATGAGCAGTTCTTC.